These T cell receptor beta chains were read from a single sample in a study of T-cell reconstitution after alpha-beta-depleted transplantation in children. TCRdb recomputed calls from the PCR reads with MiXCR, one row per CDR3 protein. The profile covers 480,000 or so distinct CDR3 sequences, with about 11% appearing a single time and just over 2% taken by the ten largest. The sample in question was PBMCs, obtained before TCRalphabeta/CD19-depleted stem cell transplant. The receptors here all came from a child aged 2-15 years with inherited bone marrow failure, due to receive a stem cell transplant. Both conserved end residues are part of each CDR3. Fields, in order: CDR3 protein, CDR3 DNA, V gene, clone size, J gene, D gene. D genes are given only for firm matches. Clone size is shown for a subset of rows, as once, few, many or a class of expanded clone.

CDR3: CATGLASYNEQFF; DNA: TGTGCCACCGGGCTAGCGTCGTACAATGAGCAGTTCTTC; V: TRBV15; size: .; J: TRBJ2-1; D: .
CDR3: CSAQGGIGEATEAFF; DNA: TGCAGTGCCCAGGGGGGGATAGGTGAGGCCACTGAAGCTTTCTTT; V: TRBV20-1; size: few; J: TRBJ1-1; D: TRBD1
CDR3: CASSRREHAYNSPLHF; DNA: TGTGCCAGCAGCCGACGCGAACACGCGTATAATTCACCCCTCCACTTT; V: TRBV6-1; size: few; J: TRBJ1-6; D: .
CDR3: CASSQDPGPLGEQYF; DNA: TGTGCCAGCAGCCAAGACCCTGGGCCGCTCGGGGAGCAGTACTTC; V: TRBV3-1; size: many; J: TRBJ2-7; D: .
CDR3: CAISESLGTSGRSDTQYF; DNA: TGTGCCATCAGTGAGTCGTTAGGGACTAGCGGGAGGTCTGATACGCAGTATTTT; V: TRBV10-3; size: many; J: TRBJ2-3; D: TRBD2
CDR3: CASSLLEQYF; DNA: TGCGCCAGCAGCTTGCTCGAGCAGTACTTC; V: TRBV5-1; size: many; J: TRBJ2-7; D: .
CDR3: CASSTGRSEAFF; DNA: TGCGCCAGCAGTACGGGACGGAGTGAAGCTTTCTTT; V: TRBV5-1; size: many; J: TRBJ1-1; D: .
CDR3: CSVVGTRGNIQYF; DNA: TGCAGCGTTGTTGGGACTCGCGGAAACATTCAGTACTTC; V: TRBV29-1; size: many; J: TRBJ2-4; D: .
CDR3: CASSFGDRAAKGSGTEAFF; DNA: TGTGCCAGCAGTTTTGGGGACAGAGCTGCTAAGGGGTCGGGCACTGAAGCTTTCTTT; V: TRBV28; size: many; J: TRBJ1-1; D: TRBD1
CDR3: CASSPPGVDTQYF; DNA: TGTGCCAGCAGCCCCCCGGGGGTAGATACGCAGTATTTT; V: TRBV5-4; size: .; J: TRBJ2-3; D: .
CDR3: CSALGPSGSRNEQFF; DNA: TGCAGTGCCCTCGGTCCCAGCGGGAGTAGGAATGAGCAGTTCTTC; V: TRBV20-1; size: many; J: TRBJ2-1; D: TRBD2
CDR3: CASSYAKGRYLFNEQFF; DNA: TGTGCCAGCAGTTACGCAAAGGGACGGTATCTGTTCAATGAGCAGTTCTTC; V: TRBV6-5; size: .; J: TRBJ2-1; D: .
CDR3: CASSSNLGLEETQYF; DNA: TGTGCCAGCAGCTCCAATCTAGGGCTAGAGGAGACCCAGTACTTC; V: TRBV7-2; size: .; J: TRBJ2-5; D: .
CDR3: CASSVVLRGEQYF; DNA: TGTGCCAGCAGCGTAGTCCTCAGGGGCGAGCAGTACTTC; V: TRBV7-6; size: many; J: TRBJ2-7; D: .
CDR3: CASSTRGTSGRYNEQFF; DNA: TGTGCCAGCAGCACCCGAGGGACTAGCGGGAGGTACAATGAGCAGTTCTTC; V: TRBV11-2; size: many; J: TRBJ2-1; D: TRBD2
CDR3: CASSQDLANGNTGELFF; DNA: TGCGCCAGCAGCCAAGACTTGGCGAACGGGAACACCGGGGAGCTGTTTTTT; V: TRBV4-3; size: many; J: TRBJ2-2; D: .
CDR3: CSAVDFSSYEQYF; DNA: TGCAGTGCCGTGGACTTTAGCTCCTACGAGCAGTACTTC; V: TRBV20-1; size: .; J: TRBJ2-7; D: .
CDR3: CASSLWDFRSYNEQFF; DNA: TGTGCCAGCAGTTTATGGGACTTTAGATCCTACAATGAGCAGTTCTTC; V: TRBV28; size: .; J: TRBJ2-1; D: .
CDR3: CASSVAGGPDEQFF; DNA: TGTGCCAGCAGTGTAGCGGGAGGGCCGGATGAGCAGTTCTTC; V: TRBV12-3/TRBV12-4; size: many; J: TRBJ2-1; D: TRBD2
CDR3: CASSLGKAVNEKLFF; DNA: TGTGCCAGCAGCTTAGGAAAGGCAGTTAATGAAAAACTGTTTTTT; V: TRBV7-8; size: many; J: TRBJ1-4; D: .
CDR3: CASSPAYEAFF; DNA: TGTGCCAGCTCACCAGCCTATGAAGCTTTCTTT; V: TRBV18; size: many; J: TRBJ1-1; D: .
CDR3: CASSPLAGATQQFF; DNA: TGTGCCAGTAGCCCGCTGGCGGGGGCGACCCAGCAGTTCTTC; V: TRBV19; size: .; J: TRBJ2-1; D: .
CDR3: CASSVGHIPFGNTIYF; DNA: TGTGCCAGCAGCGTCGGACACATACCGTTTGGAAACACCATATATTTT; V: TRBV9; size: many; J: TRBJ1-3; D: .
CDR3: CASSGPGGSYNEQFF; DNA: TGTGCCAGCAGCGGTCCCGGGGGGTCCTACAATGAGCAGTTCTTC; V: TRBV11-2; size: .; J: TRBJ2-1; D: TRBD2
CDR3: CSATKPDLGDSNQPQHF; DNA: TGCAGTGCCACCAAGCCGGACCTGGGGGATAGCAATCAGCCCCAGCATTTT; V: TRBV20-1; size: .; J: TRBJ1-5; D: .
CDR3: CSAPTGSTDTQYF; DNA: TGCAGTGCTCCGACAGGGAGCACAGATACGCAGTATTTT; V: TRBV20-1; size: many; J: TRBJ2-3; D: TRBD1
CDR3: CASSLGRSSGANVLTF; DNA: TGCGCCAGCAGCTTGGGCCGGTCTTCTGGGGCCAACGTCCTGACTTTC; V: TRBV5-1; size: many; J: TRBJ2-6; D: .
CDR3: CSVEVGQGHNEQFF; DNA: TGCAGCGTTGAAGTGGGACAGGGGCACAATGAGCAGTTCTTC; V: TRBV29-1; size: many; J: TRBJ2-1; D: TRBD1
CDR3: CASSYAGWGEAFF; DNA: TGTGCCAGCAGTTACGCAGGGTGGGGTGAAGCTTTCTTT; V: TRBV6-6; size: many; J: TRBJ1-1; D: .
CDR3: CASSLGLADNEQFF; DNA: TGTGCCAGCAGTCTAGGACTAGCGGACAATGAGCAGTTCTTC; V: TRBV9; size: many; J: TRBJ2-1; D: TRBD2
CDR3: CSAATGRDTEAFF; DNA: TGCAGCGCTGCGACAGGTCGGGACACTGAAGCTTTCTTT; V: TRBV29-1; size: many; J: TRBJ1-1; D: .
CDR3: CSARFKTSYEQYF; DNA: TGCAGTGCTAGGTTCAAGACCTCCTACGAGCAGTACTTC; V: TRBV20-1; size: many; J: TRBJ2-7; D: .
CDR3: CASSRTGVYGYTF; DNA: TGTGCCAGCAGCCGGACAGGCGTCTATGGCTACACCTTC; V: TRBV7-2; size: many; J: TRBJ1-2; D: TRBD1
CDR3: CASSLSSRLAGVRDNEQFF; DNA: TGTGCCAGCAGTTTATCAAGCCGACTAGCGGGAGTTAGGGACAATGAGCAGTTCTTC; V: TRBV27; size: many; J: TRBJ2-1; D: TRBD2
CDR3: CSATDRVGLLDNEQFF; DNA: TGCAGTGCTACAGATCGGGTGGGCCTCCTAGACAATGAGCAGTTCTTC; V: TRBV20-1; size: many; J: TRBJ2-1; D: .
CDR3: CASSQGPRQTNTEAFF; DNA: TGTGCCAGCAGCCAAGGGCCGAGACAGACGAACACTGAAGCTTTCTTT; V: TRBV4-2; size: many; J: TRBJ1-1; D: .
CDR3: CASRLRGRDTEAFF; DNA: TGTGCCAGCAGACTCAGGGGGCGGGACACTGAAGCTTTCTTT; V: TRBV27; size: few; J: TRBJ1-1; D: TRBD1
CDR3: CSARGTGSNYGYTF; DNA: TGCAGTGCTAGGGGGACAGGGTCTAACTATGGCTACACCTTC; V: TRBV20-1; size: many; J: TRBJ1-2; D: TRBD1
CDR3: CASSEWTSGRQGGGELFF; DNA: TGTGCCAGCAGTGAATGGACTAGCGGAAGACAGGGGGGCGGGGAGCTGTTTTTT; V: TRBV2; size: many; J: TRBJ2-2; D: .
CDR3: CSASYQVNTEAFF; DNA: TGCAGTGCTAGTTACCAGGTGAACACTGAAGCTTTCTTT; V: TRBV20-1; size: many; J: TRBJ1-1; D: .
CDR3: CASSHFEGPNYGYTF; DNA: TGTGCCAGCAGCCATTTCGAGGGACCTAACTATGGCTACACCTTC; V: TRBV14; size: many; J: TRBJ1-2; D: .
CDR3: CASSLSRLHNEQFF; DNA: TGTGCCAGCAGTTTATCTAGATTGCACAATGAGCAGTTCTTC; V: TRBV27; size: many; J: TRBJ2-1; D: .
CDR3: CASSLFGSSGHKQETQYF; DNA: TGTGCCAGCAGTTTATTCGGCAGTAGCGGGCACAAACAAGAGACCCAGTACTTC; V: TRBV28; size: many; J: TRBJ2-5; D: TRBD2
CDR3: CATSDSGGGAYNEQFF; DNA: TGTGCCACCAGTGATTCTGGCGGGGGGGCCTACAATGAGCAGTTCTTC; V: TRBV24-1; size: many; J: TRBJ2-1; D: TRBD2
CDR3: CASSILTRGDTEAFF; DNA: TGTGCCAGTAGTATCCTGACACGGGGAGACACTGAAGCTTTCTTT; V: TRBV19; size: .; J: TRBJ1-1; D: .
CDR3: CASSKGPRGGGNQPQHF; DNA: TGTGCCAGCAGCAAAGGACCTAGGGGGGGGGGGAATCAGCCCCAGCATTTT; V: TRBV21-1; size: few; J: TRBJ1-5; D: .
CDR3: CASSPGQGRTDTQYF; DNA: TGTGCCAGCAGTCCGGGACAGGGGCGCACAGATACGCAGTATTTT; V: TRBV6-5; size: few; J: TRBJ2-3; D: TRBD1
CDR3: CAWSRGTTDTQYF; DNA: TGTGCCTGGAGTAGGGGGACCACAGATACGCAGTATTTT; V: TRBV30; size: .; J: TRBJ2-3; D: .
CDR3: CATSRADTDTQYF; DNA: TGTGCCACCAGCAGAGCAGACACAGATACGCAGTATTTT; V: TRBV15; size: many; J: TRBJ2-3; D: .
CDR3: CASSPQGQLNTDTQYF; DNA: TGTGCCAGCAGTCCACAGGGACAGCTTAACACAGATACGCAGTATTTT; V: TRBV12-3/TRBV12-4; size: many; J: TRBJ2-3; D: TRBD1
CDR3: CAISESNWNYGYTF; DNA: TGTGCCATCAGTGAGTCGAATTGGAACTATGGCTACACCTTC; V: TRBV10-3; size: many; J: TRBJ1-2; D: .
CDR3: CSVEEQEDTQYF; DNA: TGCAGCGTTGAAGAGCAAGAAGATACGCAGTATTTT; V: TRBV29-1; size: many; J: TRBJ2-3; D: .
CDR3: CASSYLPPNTEAFF; DNA: TGTGCCAGCAGTTACCTACCCCCGAACACTGAAGCTTTCTTT; V: TRBV6-5; size: many; J: TRBJ1-1; D: .